The 10 T cell receptor beta chains below all came from one sample that was sequenced in a study of blood T cells in healthy people across ages. Using a J-beta primer mix together with a sample-barcoded 5' primer, a second PCR was run for about 6 to 11 cycles. TCRdb reprocessed the 5' RACE reads via MiXCR and lists one record per CDR3 protein. Of about a million distinct CDR3 sequences listed, more than 30% are singletons. The source material was blood. The receptors were gathered from a man younger than 35 in good health.

This clonotype was seen a few times. The V and J genes are TRBV7-9 and TRBJ2-7, with 7 bases that match TRBD2. CDR3 length equals 15 residues. CDR1 is SEHNR, CDR2 FQNEAQ, per germline (reference sequence). The V and J ends lost 2 bases and 0 bases, in that order; junction bases with no gene match: 4. In DNA form, the CDR3 reads TGTGCCAGCAGCTTAACCAGCGGGGTCTCCTACGAGCAGTACTTC. Its translation is CASSLTSGVSYEQYF.

The chain combines TRBV30 with TRBJ1-2, with TRBD1 matching 10 bases. CDR1 and CDR2 (germline): GTSNPN, SVGIG (reference sequence). Trimming removed 1 base from V and 4 bases from J; junction bases left unmatched: 3. CDR3 size: 14 residues. CDR3 amino acids: CAWSGQGAFYGYTF. Written as DNA, the CDR3 is TGTGCCTGGAGTGGACAGGGGGCCTTCTATGGCTACACCTTC.

This clonotype was counted a single time. Since a much larger clone is just one base distant, this may be a read error. This chain links TRBV5-1 with TRBJ2-5; D not certain. V was shortened by 0 bases and J by 4 bases, with 10 bases between the two germline ends. Germline V gene lookup returns CDR1 SGHRS and CDR2 YFSETQ. This CDR3 is built from 14 residues. DNA of the CDR3: TGCGCCAGCAGCTTGGAAGGGAACAGAGAGACCCAGTACTTC. Protein: CASSLEGNRETQYF.

In the case of this clonotype: One end of the junction does not line up with germline, which may come from a read error. The V and J genes are TRBV11-2 and TRBJ2-1, with D possibly being TRBD1 (5 bases). The CDR3 is made up of 15 amino acids. Per germline, CDR1 SGHAT and CDR2 FQNNGV. CDR3 amino acids: CASRNVGRANNGQFF. DNA for the CDR3: TGTGCCAGCAGGAATGTCGGCAGGGCCAACAATGGGCAGTTCTTC.

This sequence joins TRBV7-2 and TRBJ2-3, with a tentative D call TRBD2 (5 bases). The CDR3 consists of 20 residues. The germline V and J ends were trimmed by 3 bases and 0 bases, with 25 bases remaining between them. The V gene's germline CDR1 is SGHTA and CDR2 FQGNSA. Here the CDR3 DNA reads TGTGCCAGCAGCTTCCTCCCGACAAGAACCGGGAAAAAGAGCACAGATACGCAGTATTTT. As protein: CASSFLPTRTGKKSTDTQYF.

V usage is TRBV6-6 and J usage is TRBJ2-2; D not certain. V shed 5 bases and J shed 3 bases, with 13 bases lying between them. This CDR3 comprises 15 residues. Germline V gene lookup returns CDR1 MNHNY and CDR2 SVGAGI (reference sequence). Written as DNA, the CDR3 is TGTGCCAGCAGTCCCCCGCGTGGAGACACCGGGGAGCTGTTTTTT. Translating it yields CASSPPRGDTGELFF.

Of note for this clonotype: It may be a read error: a sequence one base away is much more abundant. This chain links TRBV28 with TRBJ2-7, with D tentatively TRBD1 or TRBD2 (5 bases each). Per the germline V gene, CDR1 is MDHEN and CDR2 is SYDVKM. Trimming took 5 bases from V and 7 from J, leaving 18 bases between them. CDR3 size: 14 residues. Here the CDR3 DNA reads TGTGCCAGCAGTCCCGCAGGGACCTACAATGAGCAGTACTTC. Protein sequence: CASSPAGTYNEQYF. The whole variable domain, remainder taken from reference TRBV28 and TRBJ2-7, is DVKVTQSSRYLVKRTGEKVFLECVQDMDHENMFWYRQDPGLGLRLIYFSYDVKMKEKGDIPEGYSVSREKKERFSLILESASTNQTSMYLCASSPAGTYNEQYFGPGTRLTVT.

The CDR3 sequence: CASTIWGAETQYF. The DNA of the CDR3 is TGTGCCAGCACCATATGGGGGGCGGAGACCCAGTACTTC. This chain uses TRBV7-9 with TRBJ2-5, with D perhaps matching TRBD1 or TRBD2 (6 bases each). The germline gives CDR1 SEHNR, CDR2 FQNEAQ (reference sequence). This CDR3 region has 13 residues. V was trimmed by 7 bases and J by 5 bases, leaving 14 bases between them.

This clonotype was seen a handful of times. The genes are TRBV29-1 and TRBJ1-2; 8 positions agree with TRBD1. J gave up 3 bases and V 3 bases, and 6 bases lay outside the gene matches. Germline-derived CDR1 and CDR2 are SQVTM and ANQGSEA. The CDR3 spans 14 residues. This chain's CDR3 is CSVDKTGAHYGYTF. CDR3 nucleotide sequence: TGCAGCGTTGACAAGACAGGGGCTCACTATGGCTACACCTTC.

This clonotype was recorded a few times. The chain joins TRBV28 to TRBJ1-5; D is perhaps TRBD1 (5 bases). The V end lost 3 bases, the J end lost 3 bases, and 12 bases lay between the germline ends. CDR1 is MDHEN, CDR2 SYDVKM, per germline. The CDR3 has 15 residues. The CDR3 loop reads CASSLEGRNNQPQHF. DNA of the CDR3: TGTGCCAGCAGTTTGGAGGGGAGGAACAATCAGCCCCAGCATTTT. The variable domain in full, completed from reference TRBV28 and TRBJ1-5, reads DVKVTQSSRYLVKRTGEKVFLECVQDMDHENMFWYRQDPGLGLRLIYFSYDVKMKEKGDIPEGYSVSREKKERFSLILESASTNQTSMYLCASSLEGRNNQPQHFGDGTRLSIL.